Sequencing of this T cell receptor beta chain was carried out in a study of T cells in Graves' hyperthyroidism and ophthalmopathy. Clinicians diagnosed patients from clinical symptoms, serum thyroxine and TRAb, thyroid ultrasound and orbital computed tomography. Germline CDR1 reads SQVTM; CDR2 reads ANQGSEA. V dropped 6 bases and J dropped 2 bases, with 13 bases sitting between them. CDR3 length equals 14 residues. Using RNA transcripts as the source, TCR beta CDR3 regions were amplified. First-round RT-PCR with HTBI primers amplified the TCR CDR3 region. TCRdb recomputed calls from the multiplex PCR reads with MiXCR, one row per CDR3 protein. This sample carries hundreds of thousands of distinct CDR3 sequences, about 16% of them seen once, and the ten largest clones take less than 35%. In the case of this clonotype: What it recognizes is unknown.

Study-wide findings and caveats: In the blood, most expanded thyroid clonotypes above 0.001 appeared as well.

The rearrangement joins TRBV29-1 to TRBJ1-4; D might be TRBD1 (5 bases). The sequencing sample was made of blood. The source of this sequence is a woman aged 25 to 39 with Graves' hyperthyroidism. The CDR3 loop reads CSVRDGSTNEKLFF. CDR3 in DNA: TGCAGCGTCAGGGACGGCTCGACTAATGAAAAACTGTTTTTT.